This is a list of T cell receptor beta chains from one sample in a study of blood T cell dynamics during melanoma immunotherapy. The assay was immunoSEQ multiplex PCR, and TCRdb's table has in-frame clones only and misses some. The sample includes roughly 12,000 clones, approximately 91% of them seen just once. The sample was blood, taken from a patient treated with checkpoint blockade. These receptors originate from a human donor with melanoma. Each CDR3 is given with its conserved first and last residue. The order of the fields is CDR3 protein, CDR3 DNA, D gene, clone size, V gene, J gene. The D gene is left open where the match is weak. Size is omitted from some rows. Given values are once, few, many or a class for expanded clones.

CASSPQGGFAGELFF,TGTGCCAGCAGTCCTCAGGGCGGCTTTGCCGGGGAGCTGTTTTTT,-,-,TRBV6-1,TRBJ2-2
CAWSVMAGGAYGYTF,TGTGCCTGGAGTGTCATGGCAGGGGGCGCTTATGGCTACACCTTC,TRBD1,-,TRBV30,TRBJ1-2
CASGLARQTDTQYF,TGTGCCAGCGGGTTAGCCCGACAGACAGATACGCAGTATTTT,-,-,TRBV6-5,TRBJ2-3
CASSITDMSNEKLFF,TGCGCCAGCAGCATTACGGACATGTCTAATGAAAAACTGTTTTTT,-,-,TRBV5-1,TRBJ1-4
CASSSDRRNYGYTF,TGTGCCAGCAGTTCGGACAGACGGAACTATGGCTACACCTTC,-,few,TRBV2,TRBJ1-2
CASSLAGVNTEAFF,TGTGCCAGCAGCTTAGCCGGAGTGAACACTGAAGCTTTCTTT,-,few,TRBV11-3,TRBJ1-1
CASRDRVHEQYF,TGTGCCAGCAGGGACAGGGTCCACGAGCAGTACTTC,TRBD1,-,TRBV9,TRBJ2-7
CASSSELGAYEQYF,TGTGCCAGCAGTTCCGAGCTAGGAGCCTACGAGCAGTACTTC,-,-,TRBV27,TRBJ2-7
CASSPGGPLGEKLFF,TGTGCCAGCAGCCCTGGGGGGCCACTGGGGGAAAAACTGTTTTTT,-,-,TRBV7-2,TRBJ1-4
CASSFKPQETQYF,TGTGCCAGCAGTTTCAAGCCACAAGAGACCCAGTACTTC,-,-,TRBV27,TRBJ2-5
CAISGGQGTEAFF,TGTGCCATCAGTGGTGGACAGGGCACTGAAGCTTTCTTT,TRBD1,once,TRBV10-3,TRBJ1-1
CASSGIYGYTF,TGTGCCAGCAGTGGCATCTATGGCTACACCTTC,-,-,TRBV6-1,TRBJ1-2
CASSTGTSGGAGKTQYF,TGTGCCAGCAGCACCGGGACTAGCGGGGGCGCTGGGAAGACCCAGTACTTC,TRBD2,few,TRBV7-2,TRBJ2-5
CASTPEYSGNTIYF,TGTGCCAGCACCCCGGAATACTCTGGAAACACCATATATTTT,-,-,TRBV6-6,TRBJ1-3
CASSQDLPGGELFF,TGTGCCAGCAGCCAAGATCTCCCGGGTGGGGAGCTGTTTTTT,-,-,TRBV14,TRBJ2-2
CSVRQNQETQYF,TGCAGCGTCCGACAGAACCAAGAGACCCAGTACTTC,-,-,TRBV29-1,TRBJ2-5
CASSLNPRGQGNSPLHF,TGTGCCAGCAGCTTAAATCCCCGCGGACAGGGTAATTCACCCCTCCACTTT,TRBD1,-,TRBV7-2,TRBJ1-6
CASSEGYEQYF,TGTGCCAGCAGCGAGGGTTACGAGCAGTACTTC,-,-,TRBV27,TRBJ2-7
CSVLGTDHEKLFF,TGCAGCGTGCTCGGGACAGACCATGAAAAACTGTTTTTT,TRBD1,-,TRBV29-1,TRBJ1-4
CASSTLGQPQHF,TGTGCCAGTTCGACCTTGGGGCAGCCCCAGCATTTT,-,once,TRBV7-2,TRBJ1-5
CASSERVTAGELFF,TGTGCCAGCAGTGAGCGCGTCACGGCCGGGGAGCTGTTTTTT,-,-,TRBV6-1,TRBJ2-2
CAWSGSALGNSPLHF,TGTGCCTGGAGTGGGAGCGCATTGGGAAATTCACCCCTCCACTTT,-,-,TRBV30,TRBJ1-6
CSVVAGGYEQYF,TGCAGCGTTGTTGCAGGGGGTTACGAGCAGTACTTC,TRBD1,-,TRBV29-1,TRBJ2-7
CSVGTGGNTIYF,TGCAGCGTTGGGACAGGGGGAAACACCATATATTTT,TRBD1,-,TRBV29-1,TRBJ1-3